A selection of T cell receptor beta chains follows, all from one sample in a study of blood T cell repertoires in COVID-19. The data were produced by immunoSEQ multiplex PCR, yet TCRdb's version contains in-frame clones alone and is incomplete. The repertoire holds about 160,000 clones, with approximately 84% as singletons. The sequenced sample was peripheral blood. These receptor sequences come from a woman between 45 and 65 years old with COVID-19, enrolled during active disease. CDR3s leave out the opening cysteine and the closing phenylalanine or tryptophan. Each record gives: J gene, V gene, CDR3 protein.

J: TRBJ1-4; V: TRBV4-3; CDR3: ASSQAPDRNNEKLF
J: TRBJ2-1; V: TRBV18; CDR3: ASSPQGASYNEQF
J: TRBJ2-3; V: TRBV9; CDR3: ASSVGFGTQY
J: TRBJ2-2; V: TRBV5-4; CDR3: ASSLTGNTGELF
J: TRBJ2-3; V: TRBV7-6; CDR3: ASTLSGSGVDTDTQY
J: TRBJ1-1; V: TRBV6-5; CDR3: ASSYLPLVGDAF
J: TRBJ1-5; V: TRBV19; CDR3: ASSPVSGRGLVNQPQH
J: TRBJ2-2; V: TRBV6-5; CDR3: ASRAGGYTGELF
J: TRBJ2-2; V: TRBV5-1; CDR3: ASSLDRQTGELF
J: TRBJ2-3; V: TRBV3-1/TRBV3-2; CDR3: ASSQVSGGPIDTQY
J: TRBJ2-1; V: TRBV24-1; CDR3: ATSDPRGAFYNEQF
J: TRBJ2-1; V: TRBV7-2; CDR3: ASNFGGANEQF
J: TRBJ2-1; V: TRBV5-6; CDR3: AGYRVWSYNEQF
J: TRBJ2-3; V: TRBV18; CDR3: ASSPQTGVADTQY
J: TRBJ2-7; V: TRBV28; CDR3: ASSFTSGGSYEQY
J: TRBJ2-5; V: TRBV9; CDR3: ASSSSGDSQETQY
J: TRBJ1-2; V: TRBV6-5; CDR3: ASSLYRGGYGYT
J: TRBJ2-3; V: TRBV5-1; CDR3: ASSSDLADTQY
J: TRBJ1-5; V: TRBV7-9; CDR3: ASSEGTAQH
J: TRBJ2-1; V: TRBV4-2; CDR3: ASSQTRDIVYNEQF
J: TRBJ1-2; V: TRBV12-3/TRBV12-4; CDR3: ASSLVDAGGYT
J: TRBJ2-1; V: TRBV5-1; CDR3: ASSSGGIYNEQF
J: TRBJ1-1; V: TRBV7-2; CDR3: ASSQMGGGTEAF
J: TRBJ2-7; V: TRBV7-9; CDR3: ASSPLLTYEQY
J: TRBJ2-7; V: TRBV18; CDR3: ASSLPTGTYEQY
J: TRBJ2-1; V: TRBV4-2; CDR3: ASSQDYGGAAYNEQF
J: TRBJ1-5; V: TRBV3-1/TRBV3-2; CDR3: ASSHRQENQPQH
J: TRBJ1-1; V: TRBV15; CDR3: ATSTLGGTGDTEAF
J: TRBJ2-1; V: TRBV7-3; CDR3: ASSLGAGNEQF
J: TRBJ1-2; V: TRBV11-2; CDR3: ASSYGQGSLYGYT
J: TRBJ1-2; V: TRBV6-2/TRBV6-3; CDR3: ASSWHRGYGYT
J: TRBJ1-6; V: TRBV3-1/TRBV3-2; CDR3: ASSQPLTGANSPLH
J: TRBJ1-6; V: TRBV7-9; CDR3: ASSSGDSPLH
J: TRBJ1-5; V: TRBV7-2; CDR3: ASSWGQSQPQH
J: TRBJ1-1; V: TRBV15; CDR3: ATSRKARGTEAF
J: TRBJ2-3; V: TRBV27; CDR3: ASSPSGGALDTQY
J: TRBJ2-7; V: TRBV19; CDR3: ASKFVAGSSYEQY
J: TRBJ2-1; V: TRBV29-1; CDR3: SVVGGANEQF
J: TRBJ1-2; V: TRBV6-5; CDR3: ATKTGMGYT
J: TRBJ1-2; V: TRBV3-1/TRBV3-2; CDR3: ASSQAAPEIYGYT
J: TRBJ2-7; V: TRBV3-1/TRBV3-2; CDR3: ASSQADNEQY
J: TRBJ1-2; V: TRBV30; CDR3: AWAGQGFDYGYT
J: TRBJ2-1; V: TRBV5-4; CDR3: ASSLVGLTQGQF